These T cell receptor beta chains were read from a single sample in a study of T cell repertoires in ileal Crohn's disease. Sequencing was performed with immunoSEQ multiplex PCR; in TCRdb, only in-frame clones are kept and a portion is missing. Among over 9,000 clones listed, around 75% were seen once. Material: ileal tissue. The receptor source for this set is an adult with Crohn's disease. Both conserved end residues are part of each CDR3. Fields, in order: V gene, J gene, clone size, CDR3 protein. Where a row states a size, it is once, few, many or the class of an expanded clone; other rows omit it.

v_call: TRBV16
j_call: TRBJ1-1
clone_size: NA
cdr3_aa: CASSPRGFDTEAFF

v_call: TRBV4-3
j_call: TRBJ1-2
clone_size: NA
cdr3_aa: CASSQDGRGGRTFYGYTF

v_call: TRBV10-3
j_call: TRBJ1-1
clone_size: NA
cdr3_aa: CAISEPRGVATEAFF

v_call: TRBV2
j_call: TRBJ1-2
clone_size: NA
cdr3_aa: CASLSIGQPDTPNYGYTF

v_call: TRBV5-1
j_call: TRBJ2-1
clone_size: NA
cdr3_aa: CASLSPSYNEQFF

v_call: TRBV4-3
j_call: TRBJ2-1
clone_size: NA
cdr3_aa: CASSQSWEGQGGGNEQFF

v_call: TRBV5-4
j_call: TRBJ1-4
clone_size: NA
cdr3_aa: CASSTRDRGDGGEKLFF

v_call: TRBV6-1
j_call: TRBJ1-1
clone_size: NA
cdr3_aa: CASRQNTEAFF

v_call: TRBV19
j_call: TRBJ1-5
clone_size: NA
cdr3_aa: CASSISGNQPQHF

v_call: TRBV7-6
j_call: TRBJ1-5
clone_size: NA
cdr3_aa: CASSSDRGHQPQHF

v_call: TRBV4-2
j_call: TRBJ1-5
clone_size: few
cdr3_aa: CASSQEPDQPQHF

v_call: TRBV11-3
j_call: TRBJ1-6
clone_size: NA
cdr3_aa: CASSLTGQGNSPLHF

v_call: TRBV7-6
j_call: TRBJ2-2
clone_size: NA
cdr3_aa: CASSFSQGVYTGELFF

v_call: TRBV5-1
j_call: TRBJ2-7
clone_size: NA
cdr3_aa: CASSPGQGVGEQYF

v_call: TRBV5-1
j_call: TRBJ2-7
clone_size: NA
cdr3_aa: CASSLGTGDEQYF

v_call: TRBV10-1
j_call: TRBJ2-3
clone_size: NA
cdr3_aa: CASNIQGLTDTQYF

v_call: TRBV4-3
j_call: TRBJ2-1
clone_size: few
cdr3_aa: CASSQDSWRGGPIDTYNEQFF

v_call: TRBV19
j_call: TRBJ1-1
clone_size: NA
cdr3_aa: CASSTNRGRSEAFF

v_call: TRBV4-3
j_call: TRBJ2-1
clone_size: NA
cdr3_aa: CASSQDLGHQDYNEQFF

v_call: TRBV10-3
j_call: TRBJ1-1
clone_size: few
cdr3_aa: CAISPGLNTEAFF

v_call: TRBV18
j_call: TRBJ2-5
clone_size: NA
cdr3_aa: CASSNIETQYF

v_call: TRBV6-4
j_call: TRBJ2-2
clone_size: NA
cdr3_aa: CASSGDSQTGELFF

v_call: TRBV11-2
j_call: TRBJ2-1
clone_size: once
cdr3_aa: CASSLHDSDNEQFF

v_call: TRBV6-1
j_call: TRBJ1-1
clone_size: NA
cdr3_aa: CASSPFWNTEAFF

v_call: TRBV6-5
j_call: TRBJ2-7
clone_size: few
cdr3_aa: CASRSLDFYEQYF

v_call: TRBV7-2
j_call: TRBJ2-1
clone_size: NA
cdr3_aa: CASSLGGGAYEQFF

v_call: TRBV2
j_call: TRBJ2-2
clone_size: NA
cdr3_aa: CASSEQTDSNTGELFF

v_call: TRBV5-1
j_call: TRBJ2-3
clone_size: NA
cdr3_aa: CASSPRTSGGVTDTQYF

v_call: TRBV5-1
j_call: TRBJ2-6
clone_size: NA
cdr3_aa: CASSLTGPNVLTF

v_call: TRBV10-3
j_call: TRBJ1-2
clone_size: few
cdr3_aa: CATRGQGVDGYTF

v_call: TRBV11-3
j_call: TRBJ1-2
clone_size: NA
cdr3_aa: CASSLDAGVGGYTF

v_call: TRBV5-6
j_call: TRBJ1-3
clone_size: few
cdr3_aa: CASSWDRSGNTIYF

v_call: TRBV20-1
j_call: TRBJ2-7
clone_size: NA
cdr3_aa: CSAARGYEQYF